This T cell receptor beta chain comes out of a study of T cell responses to AZD1222 COVID-19 vaccine. Trimming left V 4 bases short and J 2 bases short, with 4 bases between. Germline V gene lookup returns CDR1 SGHAT and CDR2 FQNNGV. This CDR3 spans 12 amino acids. Study observations and caveats: Baseline antibody screening turned up just a handful of seropositive AZD1222 recipients. Clonal diversity may have been underestimated, and the donors were mostly white British, with more females than males. Repertoire samples came only from after the peak T cell response. Rises in breadth and depth of Spike-specific TCRs came after two AZD1222 doses.

Worth noting for this clone: What it recognizes is unknown.

Profiled with immunoSEQ multiplex PCR; TCRdb holds only in-frame clones, not every one. Among 120,000 to 150,000 clones listed, around 86% were seen once. Sequenced material: peripheral blood, taken on day 0 of MenACWY control vaccination. The sequence was collected from an adult in good health. The gene calls are TRBV11-2 and TRBJ2-3; D is undetermined. CDR3 sequence: CASSSHTDTQYF. In DNA form, the CDR3 reads TGTGCCAGCAGCTCCCACACAGATACGCAGTATTTT.